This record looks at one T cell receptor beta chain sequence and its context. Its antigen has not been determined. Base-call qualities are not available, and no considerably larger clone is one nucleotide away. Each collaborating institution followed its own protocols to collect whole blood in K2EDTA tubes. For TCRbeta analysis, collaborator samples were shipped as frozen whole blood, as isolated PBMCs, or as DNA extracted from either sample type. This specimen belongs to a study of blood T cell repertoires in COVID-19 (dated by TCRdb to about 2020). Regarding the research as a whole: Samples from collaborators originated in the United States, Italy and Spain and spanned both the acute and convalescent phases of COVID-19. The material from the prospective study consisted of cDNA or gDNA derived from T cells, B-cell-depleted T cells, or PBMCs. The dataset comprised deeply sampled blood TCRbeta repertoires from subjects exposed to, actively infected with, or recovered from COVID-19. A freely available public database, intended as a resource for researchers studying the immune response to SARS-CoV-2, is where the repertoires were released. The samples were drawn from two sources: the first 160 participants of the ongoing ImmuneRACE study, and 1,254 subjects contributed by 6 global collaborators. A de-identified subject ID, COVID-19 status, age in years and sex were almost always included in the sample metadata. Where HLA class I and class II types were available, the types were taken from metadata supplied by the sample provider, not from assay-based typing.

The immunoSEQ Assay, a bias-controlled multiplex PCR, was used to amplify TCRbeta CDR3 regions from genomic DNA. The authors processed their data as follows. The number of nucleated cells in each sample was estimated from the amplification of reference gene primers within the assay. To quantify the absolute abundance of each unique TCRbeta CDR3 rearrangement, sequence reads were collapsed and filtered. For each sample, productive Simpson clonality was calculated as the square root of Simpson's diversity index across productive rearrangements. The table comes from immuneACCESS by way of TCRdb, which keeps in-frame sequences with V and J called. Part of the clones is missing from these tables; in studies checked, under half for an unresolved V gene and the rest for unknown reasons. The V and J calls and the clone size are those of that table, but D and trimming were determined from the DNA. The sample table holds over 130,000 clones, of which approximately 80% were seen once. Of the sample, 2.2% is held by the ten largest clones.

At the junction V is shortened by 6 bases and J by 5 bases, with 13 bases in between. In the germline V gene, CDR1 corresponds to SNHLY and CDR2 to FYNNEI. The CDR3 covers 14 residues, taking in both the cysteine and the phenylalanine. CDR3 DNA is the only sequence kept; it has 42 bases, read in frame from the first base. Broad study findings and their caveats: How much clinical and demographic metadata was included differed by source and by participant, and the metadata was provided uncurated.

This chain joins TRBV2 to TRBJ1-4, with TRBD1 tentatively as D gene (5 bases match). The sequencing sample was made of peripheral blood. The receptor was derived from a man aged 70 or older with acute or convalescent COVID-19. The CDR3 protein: CASRPRAVNEKLFF. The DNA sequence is TGTGCCAGCAGACCCAGGGCCGTGAATGAAAAACTGTTTTTT.